This is a list of T cell receptor beta chains from one sample in a study of cytomegalovirus exposure and HLA in healthy donors. Here immunoSEQ multiplex PCR was the method, and the copy in TCRdb shows in-frame clones only, minus some. The sample includes under 200,000 clones, 60% to 85% seen only once; the top ten take roughly 1.5%. The material sequenced was PBMCs. The origin of the receptors is a woman in her 30s in good health and CMV-seronegative. CDR3s include the opening cysteine and the closing phenylalanine or tryptophan. A D gene is named only where the DNA matches it firmly. Some rows mark clone size as missing; the rest say once, few, many or name a class of expanded clone.

V gene: TRBV5-8; J gene: TRBJ1-1; clone size: -; D gene: -; CDR3 DNA: TGTGCCAGCAGCTTGGTCAGGATCTTCATGAACACTGAAGCTTTCTTT; CDR3 protein: CASSLVRIFMNTEAFF
V gene: TRBV4-2; J gene: TRBJ2-1; clone size: few; D gene: TRBD2; CDR3 DNA: TGTGCCAGCAGCCAAGATAGCGGGGGGGCCAATGAGCAGTTCTTC; CDR3 protein: CASSQDSGGANEQFF
V gene: TRBV5-4; J gene: TRBJ2-3; clone size: once; D gene: -; CDR3 DNA: TGTGCCAGCAGCCGAGCGGCGACAGATACGCAGTATTTT; CDR3 protein: CASSRAATDTQYF
V gene: TRBV5-1; J gene: TRBJ2-7; clone size: -; D gene: TRBD2; CDR3 DNA: TGCGCCAGCAGAACTACTAGCGGGGGGGCCAGCTCCTACGAGCAGTACTTC; CDR3 protein: CASRTTSGGASSYEQYF
V gene: TRBV6-6; J gene: TRBJ2-7; clone size: -; D gene: TRBD2; CDR3 DNA: TGTGCCAGCCATAGCGGGGGGGCCCCCTACGAGCAGTACTTC; CDR3 protein: CASHSGGAPYEQYF
V gene: TRBV11-2; J gene: TRBJ2-5; clone size: -; D gene: -; CDR3 DNA: TGTGCCAGCAGCCCCTCCGGGGGGCAAAGTAAGACCCAGTACTTC; CDR3 protein: CASSPSGGQSKTQYF
V gene: TRBV19; J gene: TRBJ1-5; clone size: -; D gene: TRBD1; CDR3 DNA: TGTGCCAGCGACAGGGGGGGAAGCAATCAGCCCCAGCATTTT; CDR3 protein: CASDRGGSNQPQHF
V gene: TRBV5-4; J gene: TRBJ1-1; clone size: -; D gene: -; CDR3 DNA: TGTGCCAGCAGCTTTTTGGCCGGAGGAATGAACACTGAAGCTTTCTTT; CDR3 protein: CASSFLAGGMNTEAFF
V gene: TRBV6-5; J gene: TRBJ2-7; clone size: -; D gene: TRBD2; CDR3 DNA: TGTGCCAGCAGTTTCGGACTAGCGGGTAACGAGCAGTACTTC; CDR3 protein: CASSFGLAGNEQYF
V gene: TRBV11-2; J gene: TRBJ1-1; clone size: medium-sized; D gene: -; CDR3 DNA: TGTGCCAGCAGCTTATCACAGGGCCTAAACACTGAAGCTTTCTTT; CDR3 protein: CASSLSQGLNTEAFF